The clone carrying this TCR delta chain was seen only a few times. This DNA's translation differs at residue 16 from TCRdb's protein, which comes from a much larger clone; a read error is likely, and the protein shown is translated from the DNA. Germline lookup yields CDR1 GEAIGNYY and CDR2 EKD. The CDR3 has 18 amino acids. This sample was taken from a study of gamma-delta chains in newborns, infants, children. Study-wide background: Innate gammadelta T cells reportedly expand polyclonally right after birth, driven by microbial exposure, per the title.

TCRdb repeated clone calling on the reads with CATT. The repertoire holds under 13,000 delta-chain clones, with roughly 3.5% as singletons. The sequencing input was blood. The source of this sequence is a child who was a newborn, infant or young child, either healthy, febrile or measles-vaccinated (not recorded which). The chain employs TRDV2 and TRDJ3; TRDD3 matches at 7 bases. The CDR3 nucleotides are TGTGCCTGTGACAGTACTGGGGATGCCTCCTGGGACACCCGACAGGTGTTTTTC. This codes for CACDSTGDASWDTRQVFF.